This T cell receptor (beta chain) stems from a study of T cells in localized non-small cell lung cancer. Study results and caveats: Tumor trailed uninvolved adjacent lung in T cell clonality, which peaked there. The tumor had only one region sequenced, so heterogeneity remains possible. Median approximately 61 top-100 tumor clones were shared with paired adjacent lung.

Note on this clone: The antigen remains unidentified.

The table came from immunoSEQ multiplex PCR; TCRdb's copy has only in-frame clones and leaves some out. The sample has approximately 31,000 clones; less than 80% are singletons. V lost 3 bases and J lost 0; bases outside the gene matches: 4. The germline V gene encodes CDR1 SGHRS and CDR2 YFSETQ. The CDR3 has 15 amino acids. This material consisted of peripheral blood, taken before any cancer treatment. This sequence joins TRBV5-1 and TRBJ2-7, with TRBD2 identical over 9 bases. The TCR was taken from a male donor aged 60 or over with stage II squamous cell lung carcinoma. The CDR3 protein is CASSSIAGDSYEQYF. The CDR3 coding sequence is TGCGCCAGCAGCTCCATAGCGGGAGACTCCTACGAGCAGTACTTC.